This entry lists 29 T cell receptor beta chains sequenced from one sample in a study of cytomegalovirus exposure and HLA in healthy donors. Researchers ran the PCR with 60 Vbeta and 13 Jbeta primers. Sequenced by immunoSEQ multiplex PCR; TCRdb stores in-frame clones only, minus some. The data contain about 120,000 clones, around 63% of them singletons. Input material: PBMCs. These receptors were collected from a middle-aged man in good health and CMV-seropositive.

The chain joins TRBV7-2 to TRBJ1-3; D perhaps matches TRBD1 (6 bases). CDR3 length equals 14 residues. V lost 1 base, J lost 5 bases, and 9 bases lay in between. Germline assignment: CDR1 SGHTA and CDR2 FQGNSA. In DNA form, the CDR3 reads TGTGCCAGCAGCTTAGGGGACACGCGAAACACCATATATTTT. Its protein is CASSLGDTRNTIYF. The complete variable domain, with remaining parts taken from reference TRBV7-2 and TRBJ1-3, reads GAGVSQSPSNKVTEKGKDVELRCDPISGHTALYWYRQSLGQGLEFLIYFQGNSAPDKSGLPSDRFSAERTGGSVSTLTIQRTQQEDSAVYLCASSLGDTRNTIYFGEGSWLTVV.

V is TRBV19 and J is TRBJ2-2; a possible D gene is TRBD1 (6 bases). Trimming cost V 0 bases and J 2 bases, with 19 bases left between them. CDR1 is LNHDA and CDR2 is SQIVND in the germline V gene (reference sequence). The CDR3 loop spans 19 amino acids. The CDR3 DNA reads as TGTGCCAGTAGTATAGACCTACTACCCAGACAGGACAACACCGGGGAGCTGTTTTTT. It codes for CASSIDLLPRQDNTGELFF. Variable domain in full (rest from reference TRBV19 and TRBJ2-2): DGGITQSPKYLFRKEGQNVTLSCEQNLNHDAMYWYRQDPGQGLRLIYYSQIVNDFQKGDIAEGYSVSREKKESFPLTVTSAQKNPTAFYLCASSIDLLPRQDNTGELFFGEGSRLTVL.

This clone was seen only a few times. This chain joins TRBV19 and TRBJ1-2; D gene uncertain. CDR3 size: 15 residues. Per germline, CDR1 LNHDA and CDR2 SQIVND (reference sequence). Deletions cut 8 bases from V and 5 bases from J, with 21 bases between. The CDR3 nucleotides are TGTGCCAGTCAAAAGGAGTCCGGAGGAGGTTATGGCTACACCTTC. This sequence encodes CASQKESGGGYGYTF.

The rearrangement joins TRBV7-8 to TRBJ1-2; D is unresolved. The length of the CDR3 is 19 residues. Trimming pared 1 base from V and 0 bases from J, leaving 21 bases between. Looked up from germline, CDR1 is SGHVS and CDR2 is FQNEAQ. The CDR3 region is CASSLVGGRGDQTNYGYTF. In nucleotides, the CDR3 is TGTGCCAGCAGCTTAGTAGGTGGTAGAGGAGACCAGACTAACTATGGCTACACCTTC.

The chain links TRBV18 to TRBJ2-5; a possible D gene is TRBD2 (6 bases). In germline, CDR1 is KGHSH, CDR2 LQKENI. The V and J ends lost 3 bases and 1 base respectively, with 9 bases between them. CDR3 length equals 14 residues. Written as DNA, the CDR3 is TGTGCCAGCTCACCCGGGACTGGCCAAGAGACCCAGTACTTC. Its translation is CASSPGTGQETQYF.

The gene calls are TRBV5-6 and TRBJ2-5; D is unresolved. The V and J ends lost 0 bases and 7 bases respectively, with 22 bases between them. The germline V gene encodes CDR1 SGHDT and CDR2 YYEEEE. The CDR3 spans 17 residues. The DNA of the CDR3 is TGTGCCAGCAGCTTGGCTTCTACTTATCGCGGTGTTGCGACCCAGTACTTC. Translation gives CASSLASTYRGVATQYF.

The chain couples TRBV10-1 to TRBJ2-7, with 7 positions matching TRBD1. The CDR3 length is 13 residues. Trimming took 3 bases from V and 6 from J; bases not matched to a gene: 5. Germline V gene data show CDR1 as WNHNN and CDR2 as SYGVQD (reference sequence). For the CDR3, the DNA is TGCGCCAGCAGTGACCCGACAGGGCGCGAGCAGTACTTC. Translated, it gives CASSDPTGREQYF.

In its sample, this clone was seen a few times. The chain links TRBV18 to TRBJ2-7; the D gene is possibly TRBD2 (5 bases). Deletions cut 4 bases from V and 2 bases from J, with 9 bases between. There are 13 residues in the CDR3. The germline gives CDR1 KGHSH, CDR2 LQKENI. The CDR3 loop reads CASSRSGTYEQYF. Here the CDR3 DNA reads TGTGCCAGCTCACGGTCGGGGACCTACGAGCAGTACTTC.

In this sample, this clone turned up a few times. The chain combines TRBV9 with TRBJ2-6; D may be TRBD2 (5 bases). The CDR3 covers 16 residues. The V end lost 7 bases, the J end lost 4 bases, and 18 bases lay between the germline ends. Looked up from germline, CDR1 is SGDLS and CDR2 is YYNGEE. The CDR3 is CASRGRSFGGANVLTF. DNA for the CDR3: TGTGCCAGCCGGGGTAGATCTTTCGGGGGGGCCAACGTCCTGACTTTC.

The chain carries TRBV15 and TRBJ1-2, with 11 bases identical to TRBD1. The CDR3 consists of 16 residues. Germline V lookup: CDR1 LNHNV, CDR2 YYDKDF (reference sequence). The V and J ends lost 1 base and 0 bases, in that order; junction bases with no gene match: 1. The CDR3 DNA reads TGTGCCACCAGCAGAGGGGGACAGGGGGCTAACTATGGCTACACCTTC. The encoded protein is CATSRGGQGANYGYTF. The full variable domain, in which reference TRBV15 and TRBJ1-2 provide the parts outside the CDR3, is DAMVIQNPRYQVTQFGKPVTLSCSQTLNHNVMYWYQQKSSQAPKLLFHYYDKDFNNEADTPDNFQSRRPNTSFCFLDIRSPGLGDTAMYLCATSRGGQGANYGYTFGSGTRLTVV.

The CDR3 protein is CASSSGTSDNEQFF. CDR3 DNA sequence: TGTGCCAGCAGTTCCGGGACTAGCGACAATGAGCAGTTCTTC. This chain joins TRBV28 and TRBJ2-1; TRBD2 matches 10 bases. In germline, CDR1 is MDHEN, CDR2 SYDVKM. Trimming cost V 4 bases and J 5 bases; bases outside gene matches: 2. There are 14 residues in the CDR3.

About this clone: The same CDR3 arises from other DNA sequences in this sample as well. CDR3 nucleotide sequence: TGCGCCAGCAGTCTAGACAGGGGCTATGGCTACACCTTC. It translates to CASSLDRGYGYTF. V gene TRBV5-1 combines with J gene TRBJ1-2, with TRBD1 matching over 8 bases. The germline gives CDR1 SGHRS, CDR2 YFSETQ. The CDR3 is 13 residues long. The junction had 4 bases not matched to a gene; V was cut back by 5 bases and J by 4 bases.

The chain uses TRBV15 and TRBJ1-5; D is perhaps TRBD1 (6 bases). The germline V and J ends were trimmed by 3 bases and 3 bases, with 9 bases remaining between them. CDR1 and CDR2 (germline): LNHNV, YYDKDF (reference sequence). CDR3 length: 14 residues. CDR3 nucleotides: TGTGCCACCAGCAGCCGGACAGACAATCAGCCCCAGCATTTT. Translating it yields CATSSRTDNQPQHF.

The chain employs TRBV29-1 and TRBJ2-1; D might be TRBD2 (7 bases). Germline V gene sequence: CDR1 SQVTM, CDR2 ANQGSEA. The V end lost 6 bases, the J end lost 5 bases, and 14 bases lay between the germline ends. The CDR3 is 13 residues long. The CDR3 DNA sequence: TGCAGCGTGGGGGGGACAACTAACAATGAGCAGTTCTTC. It yields the protein CSVGGTTNNEQFF.

The J gene is TRBJ2-5, the V gene TRBV5-4; 7 bases agree with TRBD2. This CDR3 is 14 amino acids long. Germline-derived CDR1 and CDR2 are SGHNT and YYREEE (reference sequence). The V segment lost 6 bases and the J segment 4 bases; nucleotides outside the gene matches: 9. The CDR3 protein is CASTSRGMGETQYF. Written as DNA, the CDR3 is TGTGCCAGCACGTCGCGGGGGATGGGAGAGACCCAGTACTTC.

This clone turned up a few times. CDR3 coding DNA: TGTGCCAGCTACACAGGGGGCGTCTGGTTCTTC. Encoded protein: CASYTGGVWFF. The J gene is TRBJ2-1, the V gene TRBV28; 9 nucleotides line up with TRBD1. Trimming removed 8 bases from V and 15 bases from J; junction bases left unmatched: 8. This CDR3 contains 11 residues. Germline values: CDR1 MDHEN, CDR2 SYDVKM.

The rearrangement joins TRBV10-3 to TRBJ2-2, with 13 bases lining up with TRBD2. The CDR3 runs to 16 residues. Trimming removed 10 bases from V and 3 bases from J; junction bases left unmatched: 8. CDR1 is ENHRY, CDR2 SYGVKD, per germline. The CDR3 nucleotides are TGTGCCACACGACTAGCGGGGGGAAGGGACACCGGGGAGCTGTTTTTT. Translated, it gives CATRLAGGRDTGELFF.

V usage is TRBV6-5 and J usage is TRBJ2-5, with 10 bases lining up with TRBD1. The germline V gene encodes CDR1 MNHEY and CDR2 SVGAGI. The CDR3 has 15 amino acids. V trimming: 5 bases; J trimming: 4 bases; junction bases outside the gene matches: 7. The DNA of the CDR3 is TGTGCCAGCAGTCGACAGGGGGCGTTTCCAGAGACCCAGTACTTC. The encoded protein is CASSRQGAFPETQYF.

A few counts support this clone. CDR3 region: CASSLLWEADYNEQFF. The CDR3 nucleotides are TGTGCCAGCAGCTTACTCTGGGAGGCCGACTACAATGAGCAGTTCTTC. The chain is built from TRBV11-2 and TRBJ2-1, with D possibly matching TRBD2 (6 bases). Per the germline V gene, CDR1 is SGHAT and CDR2 is FQNNGV. CDR3 size: 16 residues. V dropped 2 bases and J dropped 3 bases, with 14 bases sitting between them.

The chain is built from TRBV18 and TRBJ1-2; D gene uncertain. CDR3 length: 15 residues. From germline, CDR1 is KGHSH and CDR2 LQKENI. The V end was cut by 0 bases, the J end by 1 base, with 9 bases between. As DNA, the CDR3 is TGTGCCAGCTCACCACCTGCCCTGAGTAACTATGGCTACACCTTC. It translates to CASSPPALSNYGYTF.

V gene TRBV6-5 combines with J gene TRBJ1-2, with D possibly being TRBD1 (6 bases). CDR1 is MNHEY, CDR2 SVGAGI, per germline. Trimming removed 0 bases at V and 3 bases at J, with 11 bases between. This CDR3 comprises 15 residues. CDR3 nucleotides: TGTGCCAGCAGTTACTCTACGGGGGGGCACTATGGCTACACCTTC. Translation: CASSYSTGGHYGYTF.

The CDR3 sequence: CASSPGQASTDTQYF. CDR3 DNA: TGTGCCAGCTCACCAGGTCAGGCTAGCACAGATACGCAGTATTTT. J is TRBJ2-3 and V is TRBV18; D is unclear. Germline CDR1 reads KGHSH; CDR2 reads LQKENI. V lost 2 bases and J 0 bases, leaving 9 bases between the germline ends. This CDR3 has 15 residues.

This chain links TRBV5-8 with TRBJ1-4; D not certain. The CDR3 loop spans 15 amino acids. Germline V gives CDR1 SGHTS, CDR2 YDEGEE. V was cut by 3 bases and J by 0 bases, with 9 bases left in between. In DNA, the CDR3 is TGTGCCAGCAGCTCCGACATTTCAACTAATGAAAAACTGTTTTTT. Translating it yields CASSSDISTNEKLFF.

This clone was observed a few times. The chain couples TRBV10-3 to TRBJ2-7, with D possibly matching TRBD1 (6 bases). Per the germline V gene, CDR1 is ENHRY and CDR2 is SYGVKD. V was clipped by 1 base and J by 0 bases, with 10 bases between them. This CDR3 is built from 15 residues. CDR3: CAISELQGSSYEQYF. The CDR3 DNA reads TGTGCCATCAGTGAGTTACAGGGTAGCTCCTACGAGCAGTACTTC.

V gene TRBV4-2 combines with J gene TRBJ2-7; D possibly corresponds to TRBD2 (5 bases). With 0 bases removed from V and 7 bases from J, the gap between germline ends came to 22 bases. Germline CDR1 reads LGHNA; CDR2 reads YNFKEQ. CDR3 length: 17 residues. This chain's CDR3 is CASSQDPRRSTSGEQYF. The DNA for the CDR3 is TGTGCCAGCAGCCAAGATCCCCGGCGCTCTACTTCGGGGGAGCAGTACTTC.

This clone was observed a few times. The chain recombines TRBV5-1 with TRBJ2-1; 9 bases are shared with TRBD2. This CDR3 is 16 amino acids long. V was pared by 6 bases and J by 2 bases, with 9 bases of the junction left unmatched. Per the germline V gene, CDR1 is SGHRS and CDR2 is YFSETQ. The CDR3 DNA follows: TGCGCCAGCACAGAGGGCGGGGGGGCCGCCTACAATGAGCAGTTCTTC. This encodes CASTEGGGAAYNEQFF.

This chain connects TRBV10-3 to TRBJ1-1; D might be TRBD1 (5 bases). V was clipped by 3 bases and J by 1 base, with 12 bases between them. CDR1 and CDR2 (germline): ENHRY, SYGVKD. This CDR3 comprises 15 residues. The CDR3 region has the DNA TGTGCCATCAGTGATGGGGGGACCCAGAACACTGAAGCTTTCTTT. Translation: CAISDGGTQNTEAFF.

This chain links TRBV7-9 with TRBJ2-1; D possibly corresponds to TRBD1 (7 bases). The ends were cut back, 5 bases at V and 4 bases at J, with 15 bases in the middle. Germline V CDR1 and CDR2: SEHNR, FQNEAQ (reference sequence). The CDR3 has 15 residues. CDR3 coding DNA: TGTGCCAGCAGCCCTTCCCAGGGGGGATACAATGAGCAGTTCTTC. It specifies CASSPSQGGYNEQFF. Supplemented by reference TRBV7-9 and TRBJ2-1, the full variable domain reads DTGVSQNPRHKITKRGQNVTFRCDPISEHNRLYWYRQTLGQGPEFLTYFQNEAQLEKSRLLSDRFSAERPKGSFSTLEIQRTEQGDSAMYLCASSPSQGGYNEQFFGPGTRLTVL.

This clone came up once. This chain uses TRBV19 with TRBJ1-4; TRBD1 matches 7 bases. Per germline, CDR1 LNHDA and CDR2 SQIVND (reference sequence). The CDR3 spans 14 residues. The J segment lost 8 bases and the V segment lost 5 bases, leaving 8 bases of the junction unmatched. The CDR3 reads CASSPTGRGEKLFF. For the CDR3, the DNA is TGTGCCAGTAGTCCGACAGGGAGAGGCGAAAAACTGTTTTTT.